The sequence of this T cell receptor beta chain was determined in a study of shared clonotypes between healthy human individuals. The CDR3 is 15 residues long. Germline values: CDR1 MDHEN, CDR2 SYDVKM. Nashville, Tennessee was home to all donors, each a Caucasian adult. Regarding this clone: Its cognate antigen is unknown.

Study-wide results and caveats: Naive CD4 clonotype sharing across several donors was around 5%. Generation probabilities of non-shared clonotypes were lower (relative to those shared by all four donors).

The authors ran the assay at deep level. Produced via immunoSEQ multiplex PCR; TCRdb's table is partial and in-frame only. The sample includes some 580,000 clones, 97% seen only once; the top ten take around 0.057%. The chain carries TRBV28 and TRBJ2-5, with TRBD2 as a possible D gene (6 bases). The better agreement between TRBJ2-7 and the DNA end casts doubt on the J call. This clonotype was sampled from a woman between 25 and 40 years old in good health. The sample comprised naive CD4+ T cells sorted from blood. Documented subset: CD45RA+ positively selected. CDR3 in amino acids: CASSPGGAISYEQYF. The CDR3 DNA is TGTGCCAGCAGCCCCGGAGGGGCGATTTCCTACGAGCAGTACTTC.